Below are 10 T cell receptor beta chains sequenced from a single sample in a study of CD8+CD57+ T cells in acquired aplastic anemia. Flow cytometry had shown expanded CD8+CD57+ cells in the patients chosen for sequencing. Investigators profiled TCR beta VDJ and CDR3 from genomic DNA template. TCRdb reprocessed the reads via MiXCR and lists one record per CDR3 protein. Of fewer than 200,000 distinct CDR3 sequences in the sample, less than 50% were seen once. The specimen sequenced was sorted CD4+, CD8+, or CD8+CD57+ T cells (not recorded which) from PBMCs. The receptors here all came from a human donor with aplastic anemia.

As DNA, the CDR3 is TGTGCCAGCAGCGTAGTCCCGACGGGGGCCACAGATACGCAGTATTTT. Protein product: CASSVVPTGATDTQYF. This rearrangement joins TRBV9 to TRBJ2-3; the D call may be TRBD1 or TRBD2 (6 bases each). V lost 0 bases to trimming and J lost 2 bases, with 13 bases between them. The germline gives CDR1 SGDLS, CDR2 YYNGEE. This CDR3 is 16 amino acids long.

The chain is built from TRBV19 and TRBJ1-1, with 10 bases lining up with TRBD1. This CDR3 region has 16 residues. The ends lost 6 bases at V and 3 bases at J; junction bases unmatched: 10. The V gene's germline CDR1 is LNHDA and CDR2 SQIVND (reference sequence). Here the CDR3 DNA reads TGTGCCAGTAGAGCCCTGACAGGGGGCTTGGACACTGAAGCTTTCTTT. This sequence encodes CASRALTGGLDTEAFF.

The chain recombines TRBV5-4 with TRBJ2-3; the D is unclear. Trimming pared 3 bases from V and 3 bases from J, leaving 11 bases between. The germline gives CDR1 SGHNT, CDR2 YYREEE (reference sequence). The CDR3 loop spans 14 amino acids. The CDR3 sequence is CASSSKSATDTQYF. In nucleotides, the CDR3 is TGTGCCAGCAGCTCGAAAAGTGCGACAGATACGCAGTATTTT.

V gene TRBV20-1 combines with J gene TRBJ2-7; no clear D gene. Germline CDR1 DFQATT, CDR2 SNEGSKA (reference sequence). The ends were cut back, 1 base at V and 7 bases at J, with 17 bases in the middle. The CDR3 runs 14 residues. For the CDR3, the DNA is TGCAGTGCTAGAGGGACGGAAGGAGACTGGGAGCAGTACTTC. This encodes CSARGTEGDWEQYF.

This clonotype was recorded only once. The genes are TRBV29-1 and TRBJ2-7; 7 nucleotides match TRBD1. The germline gives CDR1 SQVTM, CDR2 ANQGSEA. Losses at the gene ends were 1 base for V and 6 bases for J; bases not matched to a gene: 6. The CDR3 runs to 13 residues. The CDR3 DNA sequence: TGCAGCGTTGAAGCAGGGGGTCCCCGCGAGCAGTACTTC. Protein product: CSVEAGGPREQYF.

The V and J genes are TRBV5-1 and TRBJ2-3; a weak D match, TRBD2 (6 bases). CDR3 length equals 15 residues. The V gene lost 4 bases and the J gene lost 1 base, with 13 bases spanning the gap. Germline loops: CDR1 SGHRS, CDR2 YFSETQ. The CDR3 DNA sequence: TGCGCCAGCAGCCCCCCAGCGGGCGGCACAGATACGCAGTATTTT. Amino acid sequence: CASSPPAGGTDTQYF. Looking up the rest from reference TRBV5-1 and TRBJ2-3 gives the full variable domain: KAGVTQTPRYLIKTRGQQVTLSCSPISGHRSVSWYQQTPGQGLQFLFEYFSETQRNKGNFPGRFSGRQFSNSRSEMNVSTLELGDSALYLCASSPPAGGTDTQYFGPGTRLTVL.

This clonotype has ten or more counts. V gene TRBV29-1 combines with J gene TRBJ1-1; 10 bases line up with TRBD1. Trimming at V came to 7 bases and at J to 12 bases, leaving 5 bases not matched to a gene. The CDR3 totals 10 residues. CDR1 and CDR2 (germline): SQVTM, ANQGSEA. The CDR3 here is CSAGTGVSFF. The CDR3 DNA follows: TGCAGCGCCGGGACAGGGGTGTCTTTCTTT. Looking up the rest from reference TRBV29-1 and TRBJ1-1 gives the full variable domain: SAVISQKPSRDICQRGTSLTIQCQVDSQVTMMFWYRQQPGQSLTLIATANQGSEATYESGFVIDKFPISRPNLTFSTLTVSNMSPEDSSIYLCSAGTGVSFFGQGTRLTVV.

The chain recombines TRBV6-1 with TRBJ1-6, with 8 positions matching TRBD1. V lost 6 bases, J lost 7 bases, and 5 bases stayed unmatched. CDR1 and CDR2 from the germline V gene are MNHNS and SASEGT. CDR3 length: 14 residues. CDR3 loop: CASRPGQANSPLHF. Written as DNA, the CDR3 is TGTGCCAGCAGACCGGGACAGGCAAATTCACCCCTCCACTTT.

This clonotype was observed many times. The chain recombines TRBV20-1 with TRBJ2-1, with 9 bases fitting TRBD2. The germline gives CDR1 DFQATT, CDR2 SNEGSKA (reference sequence). The CDR3 totals 17 residues. V lost 6 bases and J lost 10; bases outside the gene matches: 22. The chain's CDR3 is CSAGGRDSASGKGEQFF. The CDR3 region has the DNA TGCAGTGCCGGGGGTAGGGATAGTGCTAGCGGGAAGGGGGAGCAGTTCTTC.

The chain recombines TRBV2 with TRBJ2-1; TRBD2 matches 12 bases. CDR3 length: 14 amino acids. V lost 6 bases and J lost 6; bases outside the gene matches: 3. Germline V lookup: CDR1 SNHLY, CDR2 FYNNEI. The CDR3 sequence is CASSKTSGSNEQFF. The CDR3 coding sequence is TGTGCCAGCAGCAAGACTAGCGGGAGCAATGAGCAGTTCTTC. Variable domain in full (rest from reference TRBV2 and TRBJ2-1): EPEVTQTPSHQVTQMGQEVILRCVPISNHLYFYWYRQILGQKVEFLVSFYNNEISEKSEIFDDQFSVERPDGSNFTLKIRSTKLEDSAMYFCASSKTSGSNEQFFGPGTRLTVL.